The source of this TCR beta chain is a study of shared clonotypes between healthy human individuals. HIV-negative, healthy adults without recent acute infections or vaccinations were the donors. About this clone: Its antigen is still unknown.

Original methodology: Filtering differed because ImmunoSEQ produced junction-only sequences that carried no quality scores. Libraries were prepared by immunoSEQ multiplex PCR; TCRdb keeps only in-frame clonotypes and omits some of them. V and J calls and clone size come straight from that table; D and trimming were deduced from the DNA. This table holds over 850,000 clones, 78% found once. The CDR3 consists of 13 residues. In germline, CDR1 is SNHLY, CDR2 FYNNEI. V was trimmed by 8 bases and J by 5 bases, leaving 16 bases between them. Study findings and constraints: Represented genetic and exposure-history diversity was restricted by having few donors. Naive subsets tended to show greater estimated richness than memory subsets.

The gene calls are TRBV2 and TRBJ2-7; D is undetermined. Sequencing was done on a sample of memory CD4+ T cells from PBMCs. The subset here: CD45RA-negative fraction. The sequence derives from a man between 18 and 35 years old in good health. Some clones in this sample may be carry-over from other donors' samples. The CDR3 region is CASESSSGDEQYF. CDR3 in DNA: TGTGCCAGCGAGTCTAGTTCTGGGGACGAGCAGTACTTC.